This T cell receptor (beta chain) was observed in a study of T cells in Graves' hyperthyroidism and ophthalmopathy. Study findings and constraints: Also found in blood were most expanded thyroid clonotypes above 0.001.

The germline CDR1 and CDR2 sequences are SGHAT and FQNNGV. The CDR3 is 16 residues long. V gave up 4 bases and J gave up 5 bases; unmatched junction bases: 10. RNA transcripts yielded amplified TCR beta CDR3 regions. Using the HTBI primer set, a first-round RT-PCR was run on the TCR CDR3. TCRdb independently ran MiXCR on the multiplex PCR reads; one entry per CDR3 protein. The sample has under 550,000 distinct CDR3 sequences; approximately 20% are singletons. Exclusion criteria comprised uncontrolled infection, other autoimmune disease, pregnancy or lactation. Based on clinical symptoms, serum thyroxine and TRAb, thyroid ultrasound and orbital computed tomography, diagnoses were reached. Turning to this clonotype: No antigen is known for it.

This TCR was recovered from a man between 40 and 49 years old with Graves' ophthalmopathy. What was sequenced was blood. The chain couples TRBV11-2 to TRBJ2-7, with TRBD2 matching over 11 bases. CDR3 region: CASSYFLAGGSHEQYF. CDR3 nucleotides: TGTGCCAGCAGCTACTTTCTAGCGGGAGGTTCCCACGAGCAGTACTTC.